The clone carrying this T cell receptor (beta chain) has more than one count but fewer than ten. This table comes from immunoSEQ multiplex PCR, and its TCRdb copy is limited to in-frame clones, with some not included. The profile shows some 200,000 clones, around 80% of them singletons. Trimming took 8 bases from V and 0 from J, leaving 16 bases between them. The CDR3 is 16 amino acids. From germline, CDR1 is ENHRY and CDR2 SYGVKD. The data originate from a study of blood T cell repertoires in COVID-19. Study at large: Sample material is recorded as cDNA or gDNA derived from T cells, B-cell-depleted T cells, or PBMCs.

The sequenced sample was peripheral blood. This sequence was found in a woman aged 70-85 years with acute or convalescent COVID-19. This sequence joins TRBV10-3 and TRBJ2-2, with D perhaps matching TRBD2 (7 bases). CDR3 nucleotides: TGTGCCATCGCCGGAAGCGGGACAACGAACACCGGGGAGCTGTTTTTT. Translating it yields CAIAGSGTTNTGELFF.